This T cell receptor (beta chain) was sequenced during a study of Graves' ophthalmopathy and Graves' hyperthyroidism. This clonotype was detected only a few times. Its antigen is undetermined. Serum thyroxine and TRAb, along with clinical symptoms, thyroid ultrasound and orbital computed tomography, were what diagnosis relied on. Deletions cut 10 bases from V and 5 bases from J, with 15 bases between. CDR1 is ENHRY and CDR2 is SYGVKD in the germline V gene. This CDR3 is built from 14 residues. The study, taken as a whole, reports: Most expanded thyroid clonotypes above 0.001 frequency also appeared in blood.

RNA served as the template for amplifying TCR beta CDR3 regions. HTBI primers primed a first-round RT-PCR, and a second-round multiplex PCR followed. TCRdb re-analysed the multiplex PCR reads in MiXCR, keeping a single row per CDR3 protein. The sample holds about 640,000 distinct CDR3 sequences, roughly two fifths seen once. The sample consisted of peripheral blood. The gene calls are TRBV10-3 and TRBJ1-6; D possibly corresponds to TRBD1 (6 bases). This clonotype was obtained from an adult man with Graves' ophthalmopathy. This CDR3 is CASTPTGHNSPLHF. The CDR3 nucleotides read TGTGCCAGCACCCCGACAGGCCATAATTCACCCCTCCACTTT.